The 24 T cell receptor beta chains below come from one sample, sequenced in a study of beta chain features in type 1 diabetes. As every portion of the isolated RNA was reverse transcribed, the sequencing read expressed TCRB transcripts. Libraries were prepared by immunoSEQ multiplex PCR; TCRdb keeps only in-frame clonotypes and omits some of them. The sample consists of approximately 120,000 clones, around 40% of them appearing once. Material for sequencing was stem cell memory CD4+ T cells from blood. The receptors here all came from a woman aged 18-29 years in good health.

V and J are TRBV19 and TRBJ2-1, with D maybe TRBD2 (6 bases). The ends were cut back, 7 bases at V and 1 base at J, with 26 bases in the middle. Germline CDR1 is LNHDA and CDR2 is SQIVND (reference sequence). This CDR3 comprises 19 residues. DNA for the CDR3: TGTGCCAGTACCCGACTAGGCCCGAGTACAGCCACTTCCTACAATGAGCAGTTCTTC. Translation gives CASTRLGPSTATSYNEQFF. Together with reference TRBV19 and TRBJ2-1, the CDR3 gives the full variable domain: DGGITQSPKYLFRKEGQNVTLSCEQNLNHDAMYWYRQDPGQGLRLIYYSQIVNDFQKGDIAEGYSVSREKKESFPLTVTSAQKNPTAFYLCASTRLGPSTATSYNEQFFGPGTRLTVL.

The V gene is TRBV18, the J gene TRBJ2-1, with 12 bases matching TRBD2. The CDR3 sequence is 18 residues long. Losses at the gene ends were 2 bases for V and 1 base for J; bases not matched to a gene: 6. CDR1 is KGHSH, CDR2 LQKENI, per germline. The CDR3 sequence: CASSPSTGTSGSYNEQFF. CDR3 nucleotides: TGTGCCAGCTCACCATCCACCGGGACTAGCGGGTCCTACAATGAGCAGTTCTTC.

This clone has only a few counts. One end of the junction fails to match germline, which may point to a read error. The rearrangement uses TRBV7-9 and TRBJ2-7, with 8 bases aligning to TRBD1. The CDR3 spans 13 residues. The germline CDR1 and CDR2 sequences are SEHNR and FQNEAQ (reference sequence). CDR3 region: CASSSGTGSNGLF. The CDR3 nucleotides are TGTGCCAGCAGCTCCGGGACAGGCTCGAATGGCCTATTC.

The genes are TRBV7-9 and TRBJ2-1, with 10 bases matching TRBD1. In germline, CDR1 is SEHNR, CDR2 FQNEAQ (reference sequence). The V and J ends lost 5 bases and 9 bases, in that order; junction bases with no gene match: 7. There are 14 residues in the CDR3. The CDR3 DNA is TGTGCCAGCAGCCAATTGGGACAGGGGTCTGAGCAGTTCTTC. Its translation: CASSQLGQGSEQFF.

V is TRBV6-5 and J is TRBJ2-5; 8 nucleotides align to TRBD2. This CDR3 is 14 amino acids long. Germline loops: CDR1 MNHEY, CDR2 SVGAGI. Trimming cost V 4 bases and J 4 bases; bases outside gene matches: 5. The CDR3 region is CASSSGGPRETQYF. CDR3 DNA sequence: TGTGCCAGCAGTTCGGGAGGGCCCAGAGAGACCCAGTACTTC.

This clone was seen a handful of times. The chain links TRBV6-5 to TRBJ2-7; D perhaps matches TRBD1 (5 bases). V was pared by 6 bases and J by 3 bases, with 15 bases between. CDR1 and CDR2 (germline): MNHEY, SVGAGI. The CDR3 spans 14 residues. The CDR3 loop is CASSRPGANYEQYF. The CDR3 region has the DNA TGTGCCAGCAGCCGCCCTGGGGCAAACTACGAGCAGTACTTC.

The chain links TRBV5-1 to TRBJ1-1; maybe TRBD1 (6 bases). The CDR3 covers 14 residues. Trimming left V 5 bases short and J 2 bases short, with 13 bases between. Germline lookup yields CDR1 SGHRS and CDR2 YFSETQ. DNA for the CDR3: TGCGCCAGCAGGGAGACAGGATCCAACACTGAAGCTTTCTTT. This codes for CASRETGSNTEAFF.

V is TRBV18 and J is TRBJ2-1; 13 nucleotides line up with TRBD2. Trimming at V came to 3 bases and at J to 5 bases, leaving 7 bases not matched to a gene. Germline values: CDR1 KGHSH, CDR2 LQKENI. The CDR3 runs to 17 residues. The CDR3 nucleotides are TGTGCCAGCTCACCGATCACCGGGACTAGCGGGAACAATGAGCAGTTCTTC. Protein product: CASSPITGTSGNNEQFF. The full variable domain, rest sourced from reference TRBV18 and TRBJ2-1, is NAGVMQNPRHLVRRRGQEARLRCSPMKGHSHVYWYRQLPEEGLKFMVYLQKENIIDESGMPKERFSAEFPKEGPSILRIQQVVRGDSAAYFCASSPITGTSGNNEQFFGPGTRLTVL.

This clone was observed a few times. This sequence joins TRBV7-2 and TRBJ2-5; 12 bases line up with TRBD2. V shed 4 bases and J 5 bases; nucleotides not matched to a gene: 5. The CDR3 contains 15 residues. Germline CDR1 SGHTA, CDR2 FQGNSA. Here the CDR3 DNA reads TGTGCCAGCAGCTACACTAGCGGGAGGTTTGAGACCCAGTACTTC. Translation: CASSYTSGRFETQYF.

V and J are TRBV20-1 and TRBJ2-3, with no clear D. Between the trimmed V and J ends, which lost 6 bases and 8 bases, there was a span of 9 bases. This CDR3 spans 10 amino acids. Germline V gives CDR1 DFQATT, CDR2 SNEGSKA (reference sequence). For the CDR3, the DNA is TGCAGTGCCCACCTGGCTACGCAGTATTTT. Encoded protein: CSAHLATQYF.

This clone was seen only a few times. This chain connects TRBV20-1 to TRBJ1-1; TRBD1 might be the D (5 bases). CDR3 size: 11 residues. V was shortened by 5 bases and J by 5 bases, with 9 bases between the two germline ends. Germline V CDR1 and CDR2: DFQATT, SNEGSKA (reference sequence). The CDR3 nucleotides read TGCAGTGCTCCAGGGAGGACTGAAGCTTTCTTT. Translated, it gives CSAPGRTEAFF.

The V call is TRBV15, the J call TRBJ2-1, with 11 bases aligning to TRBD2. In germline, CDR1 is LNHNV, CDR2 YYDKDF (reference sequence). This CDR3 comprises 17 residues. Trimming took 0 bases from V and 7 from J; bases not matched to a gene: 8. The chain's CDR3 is CATSRDVLAGVLNEQFF. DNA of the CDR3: TGTGCCACCAGCAGAGACGTACTAGCGGGAGTGTTAAATGAGCAGTTCTTC.

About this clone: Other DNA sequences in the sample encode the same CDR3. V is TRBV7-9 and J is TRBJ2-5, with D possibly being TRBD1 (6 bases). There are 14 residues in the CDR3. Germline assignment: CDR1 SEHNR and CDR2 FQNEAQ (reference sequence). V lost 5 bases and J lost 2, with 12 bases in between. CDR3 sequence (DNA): TGTGCCAGCAGCCTAGGGACATATCAAGAGACCCAGTACTTC. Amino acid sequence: CASSLGTYQETQYF.

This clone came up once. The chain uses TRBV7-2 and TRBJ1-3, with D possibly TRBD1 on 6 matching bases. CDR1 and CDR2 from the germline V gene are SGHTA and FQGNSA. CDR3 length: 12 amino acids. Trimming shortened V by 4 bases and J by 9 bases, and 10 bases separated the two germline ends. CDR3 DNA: TGTGCCAGCAGCTCCCGGACAGCCACCATATATTTT. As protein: CASSSRTATIYF.

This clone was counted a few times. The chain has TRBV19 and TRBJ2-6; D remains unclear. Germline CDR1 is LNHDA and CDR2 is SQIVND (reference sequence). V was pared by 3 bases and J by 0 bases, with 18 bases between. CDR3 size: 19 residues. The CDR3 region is CASSIPSRLYISGANVLTF. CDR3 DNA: TGTGCCAGTAGTATCCCCAGCAGGCTCTATATCTCTGGGGCCAACGTCCTGACTTTC.

CDR3 bases: TGTGCCAGCCGGACAATTCTGGAGCAGTACTTC. Translation gives CASRTILEQYF. The V gene is TRBV28, the J gene TRBJ2-7; D may be TRBD1 (5 bases). V gave up 8 bases and J gave up 7 bases, with 12 bases separating them. Germline V gives CDR1 MDHEN, CDR2 SYDVKM. The CDR3 is made up of 11 amino acids.

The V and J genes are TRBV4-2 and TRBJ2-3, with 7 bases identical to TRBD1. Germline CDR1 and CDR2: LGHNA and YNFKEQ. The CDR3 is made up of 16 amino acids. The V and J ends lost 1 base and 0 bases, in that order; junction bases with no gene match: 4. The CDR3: CASSQGGQTSTDTQYF. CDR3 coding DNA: TGTGCCAGCAGCCAAGGGGGACAGACTAGCACAGATACGCAGTATTTT.

The CDR3 DNA sequence: TGCGCCAGCAGCCTACTGCGACTAGCGGGAGGGCCCACAGATACGCAGTATTTT. It specifies CASSLLRLAGGPTDTQYF. J is TRBJ2-3 and V is TRBV5-1, with TRBD2 matching over 14 bases. The CDR3 is 18 residues long. J lost 2 bases, V lost 4 bases, and 9 bases had no gene match. Germline V gene lookup returns CDR1 SGHRS and CDR2 YFSETQ. The full variable domain, completed using reference TRBV5-1 and TRBJ2-3, is KAGVTQTPRYLIKTRGQQVTLSCSPISGHRSVSWYQQTPGQGLQFLFEYFSETQRNKGNFPGRFSGRQFSNSRSEMNVSTLELGDSALYLCASSLLRLAGGPTDTQYFGPGTRLTVL.

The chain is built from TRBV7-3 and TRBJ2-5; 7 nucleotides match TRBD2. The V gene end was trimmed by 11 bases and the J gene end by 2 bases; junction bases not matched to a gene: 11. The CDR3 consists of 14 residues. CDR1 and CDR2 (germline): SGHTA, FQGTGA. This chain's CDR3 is CASSRGGGQETQYF. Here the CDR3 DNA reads TGTGCCTCTTCGCGCGGGGGAGGTCAAGAGACCCAGTACTTC.

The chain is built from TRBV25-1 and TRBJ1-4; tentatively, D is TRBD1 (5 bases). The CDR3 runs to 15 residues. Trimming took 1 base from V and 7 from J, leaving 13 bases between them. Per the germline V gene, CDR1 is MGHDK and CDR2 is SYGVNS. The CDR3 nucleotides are TGTGCCAGCAGTGAATCCCAGGGTCCCGGTGAAAAACTGTTTTTT. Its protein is CASSESQGPGEKLFF.

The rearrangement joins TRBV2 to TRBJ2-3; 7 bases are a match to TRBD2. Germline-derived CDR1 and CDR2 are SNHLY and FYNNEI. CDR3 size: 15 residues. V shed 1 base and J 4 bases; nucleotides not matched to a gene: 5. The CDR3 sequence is CASSEGGREADTQYF. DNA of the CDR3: TGTGCCAGCAGTGAAGGCGGGAGAGAGGCAGATACGCAGTATTTT.

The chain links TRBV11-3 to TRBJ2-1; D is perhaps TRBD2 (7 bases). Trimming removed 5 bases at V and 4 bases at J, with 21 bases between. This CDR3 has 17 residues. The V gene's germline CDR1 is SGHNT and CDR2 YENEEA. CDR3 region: CASSRMGGAGKYNEQFF. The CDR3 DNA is TGTGCCAGCAGCCGAATGGGGGGGGCGGGGAAATACAATGAGCAGTTCTTC.

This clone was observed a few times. CDR3: CAWAFSLSGTGELFF. The DNA for the CDR3 is TGTGCCTGGGCCTTTAGTTTGAGCGGGACCGGGGAGCTGTTTTTT. The chain carries TRBV30 and TRBJ2-2; possibly TRBD2 for D (6 bases). The germline gives CDR1 GTSNPN, CDR2 SVGIG (reference sequence). The CDR3 totals 15 residues. Trimming left V 5 bases short and J 5 bases short, with 18 bases between.

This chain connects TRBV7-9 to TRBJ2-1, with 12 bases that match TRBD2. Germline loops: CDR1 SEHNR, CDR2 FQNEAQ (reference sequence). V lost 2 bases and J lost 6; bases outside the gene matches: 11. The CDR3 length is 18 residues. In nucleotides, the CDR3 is TGTGCCAGCAGCTTACGTCCACTAGCGGGAGGAGTAGTCAATGAGCAGTTCTTC. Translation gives CASSLRPLAGGVVNEQFF.